This T cell receptor (beta chain) was identified in a study of T cells in Graves' hyperthyroidism and ophthalmopathy. Study-wide background: Once the initial diagnosis was made, peripheral blood was obtained before any treatment.

Clinicians diagnosed patients from clinical symptoms, serum thyroxine and TRAb, thyroid ultrasound and orbital computed tomography. PBMCs were collected from an approximately 10 ml volume of fresh peripheral blood. Germline lookup yields CDR1 KGHDR and CDR2 SFDVKD. V was clipped by 3 bases and J by 2 bases, with 6 bases between them. The CDR3 loop spans 13 amino acids. Study conclusions and caveats: Most thyroid-expanded clonotypes above 0.001 were also found in blood.

Amplification of TCR beta CDR3 regions used RNA as the template. HTBI primers were employed in a first-round RT-PCR of the TCR CDR3. In TCRdb, the multiplex PCR reads were re-called with MiXCR into one record per CDR3 protein. The data contain a few hundred thousand distinct CDR3 sequences, over 15% of them singletons. This clonotype was seen at least ten times. Its matching antigen is unknown. Specimen: blood. This rearrangement joins TRBV24-1 to TRBJ2-5; maybe TRBD1 (5 bases). The TCR comes from a woman in her fifties or sixties with Graves' ophthalmopathy. The CDR3 DNA sequence: TGTGCCACCAGTGATGGACATCAAGAGACCCAGTACTTC. Translation: CATSDGHQETQYF.